This is a list of T cell receptor beta chains from one sample in a study of CD8+ T cells in alopecia areata. Repertoires were generated with immunoSEQ multiplex PCR, while TCRdb's copy carries only in-frame clones and drops some. Of some 220,000 clones in the sample, more than 45% were seen once. Sequencing used CD4+ T cells sorted from blood, obtained at week 4, from a patient treated with tofacitinib. These receptors were taken from a human donor with alopecia areata. The CDR3 runs from the conserved cysteine through the conserved F or W. The order of the fields is J gene, D gene, V gene, clone size, CDR3 protein, CDR3 DNA. A D gene is named only where the DNA matches it firmly. Clone size, where shown, is once, few, many, or a class for clones that have expanded.

j_gene: TRBJ2-3; d_gene: TRBD1; v_gene: TRBV6-5; abundance: -; CDR3aa: CASSVDRGTDTQYF; CDR3nt: TGTGCCAGCAGCGTCGACAGGGGAACAGATACGCAGTATTTT
j_gene: TRBJ1-1; d_gene: -; v_gene: TRBV5-1; abundance: -; CDR3aa: CASSLALPGTEGTEAFF; CDR3nt: TGCGCCAGCAGCTTGGCACTTCCCGGGACGGAGGGAACTGAAGCTTTCTTT
j_gene: TRBJ1-1; d_gene: -; v_gene: TRBV5-1; abundance: -; CDR3aa: CASSFTGMPEAFF; CDR3nt: TGCGCCAGCAGCTTTACAGGGATGCCTGAAGCTTTCTTT
j_gene: TRBJ2-3; d_gene: -; v_gene: TRBV5-1; abundance: -; CDR3aa: CASSLAEGLTDTQYF; CDR3nt: TGCGCCAGCAGCTTGGCGGAGGGCCTCACAGATACGCAGTATTTT
j_gene: TRBJ2-7; d_gene: TRBD2; v_gene: TRBV6-1; abundance: -; CDR3aa: CASSASSGGLTYEQYF; CDR3nt: TGTGCCAGCAGTGCGTCTAGCGGGGGGTTAACCTACGAGCAGTACTTC
j_gene: TRBJ1-5; d_gene: -; v_gene: TRBV28; abundance: -; CDR3aa: CASSLRANSNQPQHF; CDR3nt: TGTGCCAGCAGCTTGCGGGCGAATAGCAATCAGCCCCAGCATTTT
j_gene: TRBJ2-2; d_gene: TRBD1; v_gene: TRBV11-2; abundance: -; CDR3aa: CASSYLQGSGELFF; CDR3nt: TGTGCCAGCAGTTATCTACAGGGGTCCGGGGAGCTGTTTTTT
j_gene: TRBJ1-5; d_gene: -; v_gene: TRBV5-6; abundance: -; CDR3aa: CASSNQKDGSNQPQHF; CDR3nt: TGTGCCAGCAGCAACCAGAAAGACGGTAGCAATCAGCCCCAGCATTTT
j_gene: TRBJ2-7; d_gene: TRBD1; v_gene: TRBV28; abundance: -; CDR3aa: CASTRPPGTGPYEQYF; CDR3nt: TGTGCCAGCACCCGGCCCCCGGGGACAGGCCCCTACGAGCAGTACTTC
j_gene: TRBJ1-2; d_gene: -; v_gene: TRBV2; abundance: -; CDR3aa: CASSVGIRTNGYTF; CDR3nt: TGTGCCAGCAGTGTTGGGATTAGGACTAATGGCTACACCTTC
j_gene: TRBJ2-1; d_gene: -; v_gene: TRBV10-3; abundance: -; CDR3aa: CAILGLDNEQFF; CDR3nt: TGTGCCATCTTGGGACTGGATAATGAGCAGTTCTTC
j_gene: TRBJ2-3; d_gene: -; v_gene: TRBV29-1; abundance: few; CDR3aa: CSVEVVRERSGTQYF; CDR3nt: TGCAGCGTTGAAGTGGTAAGGGAGAGATCGGGTACGCAGTATTTT
j_gene: TRBJ2-3; d_gene: -; v_gene: TRBV29-1; abundance: few; CDR3aa: CSIKREADTQYF; CDR3nt: TGCAGCATTAAGAGGGAGGCAGATACGCAGTATTTT
j_gene: TRBJ1-4; d_gene: -; v_gene: TRBV5-6; abundance: -; CDR3aa: CASSFGWDRTEKLFF; CDR3nt: TGTGCCAGCAGCTTCGGGTGGGACCGGACGGAAAAACTGTTTTTT
j_gene: TRBJ2-7; d_gene: -; v_gene: TRBV29-1; abundance: -; CDR3aa: CSVRGSSPYEQYF; CDR3nt: TGCAGCGTCCGGGGGAGTTCCCCCTACGAGCAGTACTTC
j_gene: TRBJ2-5; d_gene: TRBD2; v_gene: TRBV29-1; abundance: few; CDR3aa: CSVPRAGTVETQYF; CDR3nt: TGCAGCGTTCCAAGAGCGGGAACGGTGGAGACCCAGTACTTC
j_gene: TRBJ2-1; d_gene: -; v_gene: TRBV9; abundance: -; CDR3aa: CASSVDRGPSEQFF; CDR3nt: TGTGCCAGCAGCGTAGATCGGGGGCCGTCTGAGCAGTTCTTC
j_gene: TRBJ2-1; d_gene: TRBD2; v_gene: TRBV29-1; abundance: few; CDR3aa: CSVGLGGVDEQFF; CDR3nt: TGCAGCGTTGGTCTCGGGGGGGTCGATGAGCAGTTCTTC
j_gene: TRBJ2-5; d_gene: -; v_gene: TRBV5-1; abundance: -; CDR3aa: CASSLDLTGANQETQYF; CDR3nt: TGCGCCAGCAGCTTGGATCTTACGGGGGCGAACCAAGAGACCCAGTACTTC
j_gene: TRBJ2-1; d_gene: -; v_gene: TRBV5-1; abundance: few; CDR3aa: CASSLNKGYAVF; CDR3nt: TGCGCCAGCAGCTTGAACAAGGGTTACGCGGTCTTC
j_gene: TRBJ2-4; d_gene: TRBD1; v_gene: TRBV4-1; abundance: -; CDR3aa: CASSQVQGVGKNIQYF; CDR3nt: TGCGCCAGCAGCCAAGTGCAGGGGGTCGGCAAAAACATTCAGTACTTC
j_gene: TRBJ2-7; d_gene: TRBD1; v_gene: TRBV7-2; abundance: -; CDR3aa: CASSLDRTGSLEEQYF; CDR3nt: TGTGCCAGCAGCTTAGATCGGACAGGGAGTTTGGAAGAGCAGTACTTC
j_gene: TRBJ2-1; d_gene: -; v_gene: TRBV18; abundance: -; CDR3aa: CASSHLLSRNEQFF; CDR3nt: TGTGCCAGCTCACACCTCCTGTCTCGCAATGAGCAGTTCTTC
j_gene: TRBJ2-7; d_gene: -; v_gene: TRBV29-1; abundance: -; CDR3aa: CSVAFTGEGEQYF; CDR3nt: TGCAGCGTTGCGTTCACAGGGGAGGGCGAGCAGTACTTC
j_gene: TRBJ2-3; d_gene: -; v_gene: TRBV7-2; abundance: -; CDR3aa: CASSPNTDTQYF; CDR3nt: TGTGCCAGCAGCCCCAACACAGATACGCAGTATTTT
j_gene: TRBJ2-7; d_gene: -; v_gene: TRBV2; abundance: -; CDR3aa: CASSGDGYEQYF; CDR3nt: TGTGCCAGCAGTGGGGACGGCTACGAGCAGTACTTC
j_gene: TRBJ2-1; d_gene: -; v_gene: TRBV29-1; abundance: -; CDR3aa: CSLRQGGGNEQFF; CDR3nt: TGCAGCCTCAGACAGGGAGGTGGAAATGAGCAGTTCTTC
j_gene: TRBJ1-2; d_gene: TRBD1; v_gene: TRBV7-2; abundance: -; CDR3aa: CADRDRGPGDYGYTF; CDR3nt: TGTGCCGACCGGGACAGGGGTCCGGGAGACTATGGCTACACCTTC
j_gene: TRBJ2-6; d_gene: -; v_gene: TRBV2; abundance: -; CDR3aa: CASSENGSGANVLTF; CDR3nt: TGTGCCAGCAGTGAGAACGGCTCTGGGGCCAACGTCCTGACTTTC
j_gene: TRBJ1-2; d_gene: -; v_gene: TRBV30; abundance: once; CDR3aa: CAWSVQTNYGYTF; CDR3nt: TGTGCCTGGAGTGTCCAGACTAACTATGGCTACACCTTC
j_gene: TRBJ2-1; d_gene: -; v_gene: TRBV5-1; abundance: few; CDR3aa: CASSLDGVDEQFF; CDR3nt: TGCGCCAGCAGCTTGGACGGGGTCGATGAGCAGTTCTTC
j_gene: TRBJ2-1; d_gene: -; v_gene: TRBV25-1; abundance: -; CDR3aa: CASSEVRGNEQFF; CDR3nt: TGTGCCAGCAGTGAGGTTCGTGGAAATGAGCAGTTCTTC
j_gene: TRBJ1-6; d_gene: TRBD1; v_gene: TRBV7-9; abundance: few; CDR3aa: CASSLRDRERHAPLHF; CDR3nt: TGTGCCAGCAGCTTACGAGACAGGGAAAGACATGCACCCCTCCACTTT
j_gene: TRBJ2-3; d_gene: -; v_gene: TRBV7-2; abundance: -; CDR3aa: CASSQGTYTDTQYF; CDR3nt: TGTGCCAGCAGCCAGGGGACTTACACAGATACGCAGTATTTT
j_gene: TRBJ1-2; d_gene: -; v_gene: TRBV27; abundance: -; CDR3aa: CASRGPYGYTF; CDR3nt: TGTGCCAGCCGGGGCCCGTATGGCTACACCTTC
j_gene: TRBJ2-1; d_gene: TRBD2; v_gene: TRBV9; abundance: -; CDR3aa: CASSVGAGGLYNEQFF; CDR3nt: TGTGCCAGCAGCGTAGGAGCGGGGGGGCTGTACAATGAGCAGTTCTTC
j_gene: TRBJ2-7; d_gene: TRBD1; v_gene: TRBV18; abundance: -; CDR3aa: CASSPPGQANEQYF; CDR3nt: TGTGCCAGCTCACCACCGGGACAGGCCAACGAGCAGTACTTC